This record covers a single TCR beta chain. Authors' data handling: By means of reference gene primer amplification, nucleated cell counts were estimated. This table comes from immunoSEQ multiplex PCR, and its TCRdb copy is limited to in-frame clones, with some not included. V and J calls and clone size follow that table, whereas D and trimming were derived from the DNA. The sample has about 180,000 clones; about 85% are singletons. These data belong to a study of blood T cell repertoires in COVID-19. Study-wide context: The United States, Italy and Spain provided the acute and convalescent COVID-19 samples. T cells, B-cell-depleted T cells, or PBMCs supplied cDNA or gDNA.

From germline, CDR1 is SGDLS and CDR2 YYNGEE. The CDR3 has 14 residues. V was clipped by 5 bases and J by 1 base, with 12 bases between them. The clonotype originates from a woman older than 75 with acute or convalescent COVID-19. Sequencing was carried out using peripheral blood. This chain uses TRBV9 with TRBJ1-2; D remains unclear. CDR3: CASSRGSYNYGYTF. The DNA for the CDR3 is TGTGCCAGCAGTCGGGGATCCTATAACTATGGCTACACCTTC.